Following are 25 T cell receptor beta chains from one sample sequenced in a study of identical twins. Each CDR3 protein gets one entry after TCRdb re-called the 5' RACE reads with MiXCR. The table has 690,000 or so distinct CDR3 sequences, 8.6% seen once. These data were likewise used in another study, on yellow fever vaccine responses in identical twins.

Material for sequencing was PBMCs. The source of these receptors is a woman aged 18-29 years in good health.

This clonotype showed up just a few times. The V and J genes are TRBV20-1 and TRBJ2-5; 11 nucleotides align to TRBD2. The CDR3 runs 14 residues. Germline lookup yields CDR1 DFQATT and CDR2 SNEGSKA (reference sequence). J gave up 5 bases and V 6 bases, and 8 bases lay outside the gene matches. CDR3 coding DNA: TGCAGTGCAAGGACTAGCGGGTTCCCGGAGACCCAGTACTTC. It specifies CSARTSGFPETQYF.

This clonotype was detected ten times or more. CDR3 nucleotides: TGTGCCAGCAGCCTTCGACCGGGACTAGGGGCAGATACGCAGTATTTT. It encodes CASSLRPGLGADTQYF. The V call is TRBV14, the J call TRBJ2-3; 8 positions agree with TRBD2. The J segment lost 4 bases and the V segment lost 4 bases, leaving 10 bases of the junction unmatched. CDR1 is SGHDN and CDR2 is FVKESK in the germline V gene. This CDR3 is 16 amino acids long. Full variable domain (remainder filled in from reference TRBV14 and TRBJ2-3): EAGVTQFPSHSVIEKGQTVTLRCDPISGHDNLYWYRRVMGKEIKFLLHFVKESKQDESGMPNNRFLAERTGGTYSTLKVQPAELEDSGVYFCASSLRPGLGADTQYFGPGTRLTVL.

This clonotype was seen more than once but under ten times. The chain recombines TRBV5-1 with TRBJ2-2, with D possibly matching TRBD1 (5 bases). The germline V gene has CDR1 SGHRS and CDR2 YFSETQ. The CDR3 extends over 19 amino acids. The V end lost 4 bases, the J end lost 1 base, and 23 bases lay between the germline ends. The CDR3 DNA sequence: TGCGCCAGCAGCAGGGGCACTCGACCCCCGACACAGAACACCGGGGAGCTGTTTTTT. Its translation is CASSRGTRPPTQNTGELFF.

CDR3 loop: CATKRGWDTEAFF. The CDR3 region has the DNA TGTGCCACTAAGAGAGGTTGGGACACTGAAGCTTTCTTT. This chain joins TRBV10-3 and TRBJ1-1; D remains unclear. The ends were cut back, 10 bases at V and 3 bases at J, with 15 bases in the middle. The CDR3 is 13 residues long. CDR1 is ENHRY and CDR2 is SYGVKD in the germline V gene.

The rearrangement links TRBV25-1 to TRBJ2-3; possibly TRBD2 for D (6 bases). Germline CDR1 MGHDK, CDR2 SYGVNS. Trimming removed 8 bases from V and 2 bases from J, with 23 bases in between. The CDR3 is 17 amino acids. The CDR3 reads CASSVSRAREHTDTQYF. CDR3 DNA sequence: TGTGCCAGCTCAGTGAGTAGGGCTCGGGAGCACACAGATACGCAGTATTTT. Full variable domain (rest looked up from reference TRBV25-1 and TRBJ2-3): EADIYQTPRYLVIGTGKKITLECSQTMGHDKMYWYQQDPGMELHLIHYSYGVNSTEKGDLSSESTVSRIRTEHFPLTLESARPSHTSQYLCASSVSRAREHTDTQYFGPGTRLTVL.

This clonotype has at least ten counts. V is TRBV4-3 and J is TRBJ2-1; D unresolved. CDR1 and CDR2 (germline): LGHNA, YSLEER. The ends were cut back, 0 bases at V and 0 bases at J, with 6 bases in the middle. This CDR3 comprises 15 residues. The CDR3 sequence is CASSQDESSYNEQFF. CDR3 coding DNA: TGCGCCAGCAGCCAAGACGAGAGCTCCTACAATGAGCAGTTCTTC.

The chain employs TRBV6-2 or TRBV6-3 and TRBJ2-5, with 10 bases lining up with TRBD2. Germline assignment: CDR1 MNHEY and CDR2 SVGEGT. The CDR3 loop spans 16 amino acids. The ends lost 2 bases at V and 2 bases at J; junction bases unmatched: 5. CDR3 in DNA: TGTGCCAGCAGTTACGGAGAGCGGGGGGGACAAGAGACCCAGTACTTC. It is translated as CASSYGERGGQETQYF.

This clonotype turned up a few times. The chain has TRBV20-1 and TRBJ2-7; a possible D gene is TRBD1 (6 bases). The V gene lost 3 bases and the J gene lost 3 bases, with 18 bases spanning the gap. This CDR3 is 15 amino acids long. Germline V lookup: CDR1 DFQATT, CDR2 SNEGSKA (reference sequence). The CDR3 nucleotides read TGCAGTGCTAGTATGGTTGGGGACACAGTCTACGAGCAGTACTTC. Translated: CSASMVGDTVYEQYF.

The V call is TRBV4-3, the J call TRBJ2-2; perhaps TRBD2 as D (5 bases). Trimming left V 3 bases short and J 4 bases short, with 9 bases between. CDR3 size: 14 residues. The V gene's germline CDR1 is LGHNA and CDR2 YSLEER. This CDR3 reads CASSQDWSTGELFF. The CDR3 DNA is TGCGCCAGCAGCCAGGACTGGAGCACCGGGGAGCTGTTTTTT.

This clonotype occurred a few times. The chain combines TRBV13 with TRBJ2-7; possibly TRBD2 for D (5 bases). V lost 3 bases and J 5 bases, leaving 11 bases between the germline ends. This CDR3 has 13 amino acids. Germline V gene data show CDR1 as PRHDT and CDR2 as FYEKMQ (reference sequence). Written as DNA, the CDR3 is TGTGCCAGCAGCTTTCGGAACGGGGACGAGCAGTACTTC. Protein: CASSFRNGDEQYF.

This chain uses TRBV4-1 with TRBJ2-5; a possible D gene is TRBD1 (6 bases). The CDR3 covers 15 residues. V was clipped by 5 bases and J by 3 bases, with 16 bases between them. Germline V CDR1 and CDR2: MGHRA, YSYEKL. CDR3 in DNA: TGCGCCAGCAGCTTCGACGGACAGAAGAAAGAGACCCAGTACTTC. It translates to CASSFDGQKKETQYF.

The table lists this clonotype with many counts. V is TRBV4-3 and J is TRBJ2-1, with TRBD1 as a possible D gene (6 bases). The CDR3 loop spans 16 amino acids. Germline V lookup: CDR1 LGHNA, CDR2 YSLEER. V was shortened by 0 bases and J by 2 bases, with 11 bases between the two germline ends. The CDR3 nucleotides read TGCGCCAGCAGCCAAGATTCGACAGGAGCCTACAATGAGCAGTTCTTC. Amino acids: CASSQDSTGAYNEQFF.

V and J are TRBV7-9 and TRBJ2-5; 12 nucleotides match TRBD2. V was clipped by 5 bases and J by 0 bases; unmatched bases: 4. Germline V gene lookup returns CDR1 SEHNR and CDR2 FQNEAQ (reference sequence). The CDR3 totals 16 residues. The CDR3 is CASSATSGGYQETQYF. For the CDR3, the DNA is TGTGCCAGCAGCGCAACTAGCGGGGGGTACCAAGAGACCCAGTACTTC.

There are many counts of this clonotype. The V gene is TRBV20-1, the J gene TRBJ2-7, with 7 positions matching TRBD2. CDR3 length: 13 residues. The V segment lost 1 base and the J segment 4 bases; nucleotides outside the gene matches: 4. Germline V gives CDR1 DFQATT, CDR2 SNEGSKA (reference sequence). The CDR3 coding sequence is TGCAGTGCTAGAGTTGCGGGAGCGTACGAGCAGTACTTC. Translated, it gives CSARVAGAYEQYF.

This clonotype was detected only a few times. The genes are TRBV9 and TRBJ2-6; no reliable D call. Trimming took 4 bases from V and 4 from J, leaving 6 bases between them. Germline V gene lookup returns CDR1 SGDLS and CDR2 YYNGEE. The CDR3 is made up of 13 amino acids. The CDR3 loop reads CASSTGGANVLTF. CDR3 nucleotide sequence: TGTGCCAGCAGCACTGGGGGGGCCAACGTCCTGACTTTC.

There are a few counts of this clonotype. The rearrangement joins TRBV7-2 to TRBJ2-1; 8 bases match TRBD2. Trimming cost V 6 bases and J 0 bases; bases outside gene matches: 4. CDR3 length: 15 residues. Germline V gene data show CDR1 as SGHTA and CDR2 as FQGNSA. CDR3 sequence reads: CASRRSGSSYNEQFF. Here the CDR3 DNA reads TGTGCCAGCAGGCGAAGCGGGAGCTCCTACAATGAGCAGTTCTTC. Combining the CDR3 with reference TRBV7-2 and TRBJ2-1 gives the whole variable domain GAGVSQSPSNKVTEKGKDVELRCDPISGHTALYWYRQSLGQGLEFLIYFQGNSAPDKSGLPSDRFSAERTGGSVSTLTIQRTQQEDSAVYLCASRRSGSSYNEQFFGPGTRLTVL.

The rearrangement joins TRBV12-3 or TRBV12-4 to TRBJ2-7, with a weak D call TRBD2 (6 bases). The V end lost 6 bases, the J end lost 6 bases, and 21 bases lay between the germline ends. This CDR3 has 15 amino acids. This CDR3 reads CASSPGGPQEAEQYF. CDR3 DNA: TGTGCCAGCAGCCCCGGGGGTCCACAGGAGGCCGAGCAGTACTTC.

This clonotype has ten or more counts. The chain uses TRBV7-2 and TRBJ2-1; no firm D call. V gave up 3 bases and J gave up 4 bases, with 7 bases separating them. CDR1 SGHTA and CDR2 FQGNSA come from the germline V gene. This CDR3 is built from 13 residues. CDR3 sequence (DNA): TGTGCCAGCAGCTTCGAGCAATACAATGAGCAGTTCTTC. Translating gives CASSFEQYNEQFF.

This clonotype showed up many times. The rearrangement uses TRBV9 and TRBJ2-3; 11 positions agree with TRBD2. CDR1 is SGDLS and CDR2 is YYNGEE in the germline V gene. Losses at the gene ends were 4 bases for V and 5 bases for J; bases not matched to a gene: 6. The CDR3 has 15 residues. CDR3 amino acids: CASSLSGGAKDTQYF. CDR3 coding DNA: TGTGCCAGCAGCCTTAGCGGGGGGGCCAAAGATACGCAGTATTTT. Together with reference TRBV9 and TRBJ2-3, the CDR3 gives the full variable domain: DSGVTQTPKHLITATGQRVTLRCSPRSGDLSVYWYQQSLDQGLQFLIQYYNGEERAKGNILERFSAQQFPDLHSELNLSSLELGDSALYFCASSLSGGAKDTQYFGPGTRLTVL.

The V gene is TRBV11-2, the J gene TRBJ2-1; D is ambiguous. CDR1 and CDR2 (germline): SGHAT, FQNNGV. Trimming left V 1 base short and J 6 bases short, with 13 bases between. The CDR3 is made up of 15 amino acids. CDR3 sequence reads: CASSLVRLRANEQFF. The CDR3 region has the DNA TGTGCCAGCAGCTTAGTACGGCTACGGGCCAATGAGCAGTTCTTC.

This clonotype was observed a handful of times. This chain uses TRBV9 with TRBJ2-7, with D perhaps matching TRBD1 or TRBD2 (5 bases each). The CDR3 consists of 14 residues. The germline V and J ends were trimmed by 0 bases and 4 bases, with 11 bases remaining between them. Germline V gene sequence: CDR1 SGDLS, CDR2 YYNGEE. The CDR3 DNA sequence: TGTGCCAGCAGCGTAGGAGGGGATGGGTACGAGCAGTACTTC. Its protein is CASSVGGDGYEQYF.

The rearrangement joins TRBV21-1 to TRBJ2-7; the listed D gene, TRBD2, was not tested against the DNA. TRBV21-1 is marked as a pseudogene. The CDR3 extends over 18 amino acids. For the CDR3, the DNA is TGTGCCAGCAGCAAAGTGGGGGGTCCGCGGCAGCTAGCCTACGAGCAGTACTTC. Protein sequence: CASSKVGGPRQLAYEQYF.

There are many counts of this clonotype. V usage is TRBV29-1 and J usage is TRBJ2-2; 9 bases are shared with TRBD2. V was pared by 6 bases and J by 6 bases, with 17 bases of the junction left unmatched. In germline, CDR1 is SQVTM, CDR2 ANQGSEA. This CDR3 has 17 residues. The CDR3 nucleotides are TGCAGCGTAGGTTGGGATCCTAGCGGGATCATCCCCGGGGAGCTGTTTTTT. The encoded protein is CSVGWDPSGIIPGELFF.

A word on this clonotype: At one end, the junction sequence differs from germline, possibly due to a read error. J is TRBJ2-7 and V is TRBV27, with a weak D call TRBD2 (6 bases). CDR1 MNHEY and CDR2 SMNVEV come from the germline V gene (reference sequence). The CDR3 length is 13 residues. The CDR3 loop is CASGGTGSSEQYF. The CDR3 DNA is TGTGCCAGCGGGGGGACGGGCTCCTCCGAGCAGTACTTC.

This clonotype showed up many times. J is TRBJ2-3 and V is TRBV7-8, with D perhaps matching TRBD1 (5 bases). The CDR3 runs 15 residues. CDR1 is SGHVS, CDR2 FQNEAQ, per germline. Trimming took off 1 base at V and 3 bases at J, with 11 bases between the two ends. CDR3: CASSLEVGRTDTQYF. Written as DNA, the CDR3 is TGTGCCAGCAGCTTAGAGGTGGGGCGAACAGATACGCAGTATTTT.